This T cell receptor beta chain was identified during a study of blood T cell repertoires in COVID-19. Turning to the study itself: From the United States, Italy and Spain came samples of acute and convalescent COVID-19. T cells, B-cell-depleted T cells, or PBMCs supplied cDNA or gDNA.

CDR3 length: 14 amino acids. Germline V lookup: CDR1 MGHDK, CDR2 SYGVNS. Trimming removed 2 bases from V and 6 bases from J; junction bases left unmatched: 3. The authors' processing: Reference gene primer amplification gave nucleated cell count estimates. Only in-frame clones appear in the TCRdb table, and some are missing; sequencing was by immunoSEQ multiplex PCR. V and J calls and clone size are as listed in that table; D and trimming were resolved from the DNA. This table has about 140,000 clones, more than 75% appearing once. Sequenced: peripheral blood. The receptor was derived from a human donor in a cohort sampled during active COVID-19. This chain connects TRBV25-1 to TRBJ1-4, with 7 bases fitting TRBD1. CDR3 in DNA: TGTGCCAGCAGTGAACTGGACAGGCATGAAAAACTGTTTTTT. Protein product: CASSELDRHEKLFF.